This TCR beta chain was sequenced for a study of prognosis after radiotherapy for stage I lung cancer (dated by TCRdb to about 2021). For the wider study: Between April 2018 and 2019, approximately 20 stage I NSCLC patients were enrolled in Nanjing, China. Roughly 14 of the patients presented with newly diagnosed primary stage I lung tumors; five had oligometastatic NSCLC following surgical resection of the primary tumor. All patients were regarded as medically inoperable, because of comorbidities in about a dozen patients and refusal of surgery in several patients. Ages in the cohort of about a dozen men and 6 women ranged from about 53 to 84 years, with a median of 74. Squamous cell carcinoma histology was identified in 6 to 8 patients, and adenocarcinoma histology was identified in about twelve patients. Image-guided IMRT or VMAT was used to deliver SBRT in 3 to 5 fractions at a biologically effective dose of at least 100 Gy. No patient received concurrent therapy alongside SBRT. About 20% of the 19 patients developed distant metastases after SBRT, at a median of around seven months; the other 15 showed no significant progression. Peripheral blood TCR beta repertoires were profiled in stage I NSCLC patients before and after stereotactic body radiotherapy, and the study then linked these repertoires to distant failure. A total of roughly 38 blood samples from approximately 19 patients were sequenced, with one sample obtained before and one obtained after SBRT for each patient.

According to the germline V gene (reference sequence), CDR1 reads LNHDA and CDR2 reads SQIVND. Measured from the cysteine to the phenylalanine, the CDR3 is 15 residues long. The only DNA kept is the CDR3, 45 bases in frame from the first base. The TCR beta CDR3 region was amplified from genomic DNA by two rounds of multiplex PCR. In the first PCR round, primers specific to each TRBV and TRBJ gene were used, and the primer sequences were filed in Chinese patent CN105087789A. Universal primers were used in the second round of PCR. The Roche High Pure PCR Template Preparation Kit was used to extract genomic DNA from the frozen PBMCs. An Illumina HiSeq 3000 was used to sequence the libraries paired-end with 151 bp reads. Turning to the authors' computational methods: Raw reads lacking the multiplex PCR primer sequences were removed with CutAdapt. High-quality paired reads were merged into contigs with PEAR. MiXCR assigned TRB V, D and J gene segments to each contig by aligning to reference sequences. To remove sequencing errors, CDR3 sequences were clustered according to base quality and sequence similarity. Shannon entropy, normalized by the natural log of the productive TCR sequence number, served as the measure of diversity. Clonality was defined as one minus Shannon entropy divided by the natural log of the number of unique clonotypes. Progression-free survival cut-offs for repertoire metrics were chosen using the Youden index of ROC curves, with analyses run in R 3.5.3. The public reads were quality trimmed at Q25 with fastp and then assembled into clones with MiXCR by TCRdb, keeping productive beta chains. Identical CDR3 proteins give one entry, which carries the most common genes and DNA. TCRdb, rather than the study authors, made the V and J calls. For this sample there are under 20,000 distinct CDR3 sequences; 40% to 55% appear just once. The ten largest clones capture 30% to 35% of the sample.

The research as a whole found: Tumor specificity of expanded TCR clones was not determined. Differences in TRBV and TRBJ usage frequencies by metastasis status were reportedly observed in two V genes at baseline and in several V and two J genes after SBRT. Limitations of the study included a small cohort and short follow-up, and the study findings need independent validation. After SBRT, the number of unique TCR clones decreased (median roughly 10,000 before versus some 6,900 after; Wilcoxon paired P=0.011). None of the reported P values were adjusted for multiple comparisons. Post-SBRT Shannon entropy and its change from baseline were lower in patients who developed distant metastases; baseline Shannon entropy was not associated with metastases.

This clonotype was seen a few times. No antigen is known for it. Given a far larger clone just one base away, this is likely a sequencing read error. A history of other malignancies or of prior chemotherapy or radiotherapy was absent in all patients, and node-negative disease was shown on CT and PET/CT in all patients. At each of two time points, 4.5 to 7.5 milliliters of peripheral venous blood were collected in EDTA tubes. PBMCs were isolated by Ficoll-Paque Plus density-gradient centrifugation. Samples were stored at -80°C immediately after collection until analysis. This material consisted of PBMCs, taken before or after stereotactic body radiation therapy (not recorded which). This receptor was obtained from a donor of 50 years or more with non-small cell lung cancer. This sequence uses TRBV19 and TRBJ2-5; a stretch of 11 junction bases matches TRBD2. The end of the DNA fits TRBJ2-1 better, so the J call may be wrong. For the CDR3, the sequence is CASSKGGLAVSEQFF. The sequenced DNA: TGTGCCAGTAGTAAGGGGGGACTAGCGGTAAGCGAGCAGTTCTTC.